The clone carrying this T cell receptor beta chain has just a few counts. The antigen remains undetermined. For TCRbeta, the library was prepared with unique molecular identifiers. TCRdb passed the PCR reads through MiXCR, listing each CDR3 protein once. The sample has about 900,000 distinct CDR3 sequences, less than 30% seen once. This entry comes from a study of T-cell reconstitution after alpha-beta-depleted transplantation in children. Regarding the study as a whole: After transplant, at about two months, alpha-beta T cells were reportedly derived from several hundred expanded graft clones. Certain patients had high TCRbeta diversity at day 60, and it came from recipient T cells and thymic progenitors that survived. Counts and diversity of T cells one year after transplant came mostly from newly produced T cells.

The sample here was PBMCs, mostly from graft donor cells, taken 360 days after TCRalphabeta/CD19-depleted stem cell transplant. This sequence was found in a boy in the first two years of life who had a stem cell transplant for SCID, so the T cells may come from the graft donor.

The DNA of the CDR3 is TGCGCCAGCAGCGCGGGACAGGGGTACCACGAGCAGTACTTC. Protein sequence: CASSAGQGYHEQYF. This chain connects TRBV5-1 to TRBJ2-7, with 10 bases aligning to TRBD1. The germline V gene has CDR1 SGHRS and CDR2 YFSETQ. The junction had 6 bases not matched to a gene; V was cut back by 4 bases and J by 5 bases. The CDR3 has 14 residues.